A single sample is the source of the 22 T cell receptor beta chains below, sequenced in a study of T cells in pancreatic ductal adenocarcinoma. The selected patients with pancreatic ductal adenocarcinoma had surgery but no neoadjuvant therapy. Sequencing used immunoSEQ multiplex PCR; TCRdb keeps in-frame clones, though not all of them. This table has about 9,400 clones, approximately 67% appearing once. Material for sequencing was pancreatic tumor tissue. The origin of the receptors is a human donor with pancreatic ductal adenocarcinoma.

The sample holds a few counts of this clone. The rearrangement links TRBV5-5 to TRBJ1-1, with TRBD1 identical over 9 bases. Germline CDR1 and CDR2: SGHKS and YYEKEE (reference sequence). V lost 4 bases to trimming and J lost 5 bases; unmatched junction nucleotides: 3. This CDR3 comprises 13 residues. The CDR3 is CASSGTGRTEAFF. For the CDR3, the DNA is TGTGCCAGCAGCGGGACAGGGCGTACTGAAGCTTTCTTT. Full variable domain (missing parts from reference TRBV5-5 and TRBJ1-1): DAGVTQSPTHLIKTRGQQVTLRCSPISGHKSVSWYQQVLGQGPQFIFQYYEKEERGRGNFPDRFSARQFPNYSSELNVNALLLGDSALYLCASSGTGRTEAFFGQGTRLTVV.

This chain links TRBV29-1 with TRBJ2-3, with D perhaps matching TRBD1 (6 bases). In germline, CDR1 is SQVTM, CDR2 ANQGSEA. Trimming left V 5 bases short and J 3 bases short, with 9 bases between. There are 12 residues in the CDR3. CDR3 in DNA: TGCAGCGTTAGGACAGAGACAGATACGCAGTATTTT. It codes for CSVRTETDTQYF.

V and J are TRBV11-3 and TRBJ1-4; TRBD1 is a possible D gene (6 bases). Germline CDR1 SGHNT, CDR2 YENEEA. Trimming left V 3 bases short and J 8 bases short, with 16 bases between. There are 15 residues in the CDR3. The CDR3 sequence: CASSFQGRGSEKLFF. The CDR3 nucleotides read TGTGCCAGCAGCTTCCAGGGGAGGGGAAGCGAAAAACTGTTTTTT.

This chain joins TRBV5-1 and TRBJ2-1; D gene unclear. The germline V gene has CDR1 SGHRS and CDR2 YFSETQ. The ends were cut back, 0 bases at V and 11 bases at J, with 18 bases in the middle. The CDR3 is 15 residues long. CDR3: CASSLEARDLMKQFF. The CDR3 DNA reads as TGCGCCAGCAGCTTGGAGGCTAGAGACCTAATGAAGCAGTTCTTC.

A few counts support this clone. V is TRBV7-9 and J is TRBJ1-2, with D possibly TRBD1 on 6 matching bases. Trimming took 7 bases from V and 0 from J, leaving 15 bases between them. This CDR3 is 15 amino acids long. Germline CDR1 and CDR2: SEHNR and FQNEAQ (reference sequence). In DNA form, the CDR3 reads TGTGCCAGCACCCCTGGGACATCCGCTAACTATGGCTACACCTTC. Protein: CASTPGTSANYGYTF.

This chain uses TRBV6-1 with TRBJ1-4, with unresolved D. Trimming left V 6 bases short and J 10 bases short, with 18 bases between. Germline CDR1 reads MNHNS; CDR2 reads SASEGT. There are 14 residues in the CDR3. In nucleotides, the CDR3 is TGTGCCAGCAGGGGTGCTAGTATGCCCGGAAAACTGTTTTTT. Its translation: CASRGASMPGKLFF.

The chain uses TRBV20-1 and TRBJ1-1; a possible D gene is TRBD1 (5 bases). Germline-derived CDR1 and CDR2 are DFQATT and SNEGSKA (reference sequence). There are 11 residues in the CDR3. V was shortened by 3 bases and J by 8 bases, with 10 bases between the two germline ends. CDR3 sequence reads: CSASWGLEAFF. Written as DNA, the CDR3 is TGCAGTGCTAGTTGGGGCCTAGAAGCTTTCTTT.

The gene calls are TRBV6-6 and TRBJ1-1; no definite D call. Deletions cut 2 bases from V and 10 bases from J, with 11 bases between. CDR3 length: 12 residues. Germline V gene sequence: CDR1 MNHNY, CDR2 SVGAGI (reference sequence). This CDR3 reads CASSYMTSRAFF. CDR3 nucleotide sequence: TGTGCCAGCAGTTACATGACCAGTAGAGCTTTCTTT.

This clone was counted a few times. V gene TRBV29-1 combines with J gene TRBJ1-5; weak D call: TRBD1 (6 bases). The germline V gene has CDR1 SQVTM and CDR2 ANQGSEA. V gave up 4 bases and J gave up 6 bases, with 10 bases separating them. The CDR3 covers 12 residues. The DNA of the CDR3 is TGCAGCGTTGCGGACAGTGGTCAGCCCCAGCATTTT. It codes for CSVADSGQPQHF.

This clone was picked up a small number of times. The chain carries TRBV30 and TRBJ2-2; D uncertain. Germline assignment: CDR1 GTSNPN and CDR2 SVGIG (reference sequence). The CDR3 sequence is 12 residues long. CDR3: CATNSNTGELFF. The CDR3 DNA reads TGTGCGACCAATTCGAACACCGGGGAGCTGTTTTTT.

This clone was seen more than once but under ten times. The V and J genes are TRBV6-5 and TRBJ1-5; the D gene is possibly TRBD1 (5 bases). Looked up from germline, CDR1 is MNHEY and CDR2 is SVGAGI. Deletions cut 11 bases from V and 6 bases from J, with 17 bases between. The CDR3 has 13 amino acids. CDR3 sequence (DNA): TGTGCCTCTGCCGGGGGACGGGGTCAGCCCCAGCATTTT. This translates into CASAGGRGQPQHF.

This clone has a single count. The V call is TRBV6-6, the J call TRBJ2-7; no clear D gene. V lost 3 bases, J lost 0 bases, and 9 bases lay in between. There are 14 residues in the CDR3. Germline assignment: CDR1 MNHNY and CDR2 SVGAGI (reference sequence). The CDR3 spells CASSYSDNSYEQYF. The CDR3, as DNA: TGTGCCAGCAGTTATTCCGACAACTCCTACGAGCAGTACTTC.

The V gene is TRBV4-1, the J gene TRBJ1-1; D is uncertain. This CDR3 contains 15 residues. V lost 4 bases, J lost 3 bases, and 15 bases lay in between. CDR1 is MGHRA, CDR2 YSYEKL, per germline. The CDR3 is CASSRGGPADTEAFF. CDR3 bases: TGCGCCAGCAGCCGTGGAGGGCCGGCGGACACTGAAGCTTTCTTT.

The chain employs TRBV7-8 and TRBJ2-7, with D perhaps matching TRBD1 or TRBD2 (5 bases each). V was cut by 5 bases and J by 3 bases, with 14 bases left in between. This CDR3 is 14 amino acids long. Germline values: CDR1 SGHVS, CDR2 FQNEAQ. This chain's CDR3 is CASSTGTGFYEQYF. In DNA, the CDR3 is TGTGCCAGCAGCACCGGGACGGGATTCTACGAGCAGTACTTC.

By share of the sample, this clone is medium-sized (0.01 to 0.1%). The chain combines TRBV6-5 with TRBJ2-5, with TRBD1 as a possible D gene (5 bases). The CDR3 length is 12 residues. Germline V gives CDR1 MNHEY, CDR2 SVGAGI. V lost 6 bases and J lost 3, with 8 bases in between. The CDR3 here is CASRRQKETQYF. For the CDR3, the DNA is TGTGCCAGCAGGCGACAGAAAGAGACCCAGTACTTC.

The chain has TRBV19 and TRBJ2-1, with D hard to call. The CDR3 spans 13 residues. Germline-derived CDR1 and CDR2 are LNHDA and SQIVND (reference sequence). Trimming took off 0 bases at V and 7 bases at J, with 7 bases between the two ends. CDR3 nucleotides: TGTGCCAGTAGTATAGATGGGGTTAATGAGCAGTTCTTC. It specifies CASSIDGVNEQFF.

The chain uses TRBV5-1 and TRBJ1-2, with TRBD1 matching 8 bases. With V trimmed by 3 bases and J by 3 bases, 7 bases remained unmatched. Germline V gene lookup returns CDR1 SGHRS and CDR2 YFSETQ. This CDR3 has 15 residues. Here the CDR3 DNA reads TGCGCCAGCAGCTCCCGGACAGGGTTGGACTATGGCTACACCTTC. This gives the protein CASSSRTGLDYGYTF.

In DNA, the CDR3 is TGTGCCAGCAGCGCGGTCCTCAGGGGGGACACTGAAGCTTTCTTT. Amino acids: CASSAVLRGDTEAFF. The chain has TRBV9 and TRBJ1-1; 7 nucleotides align to TRBD1. Per the germline V gene, CDR1 is SGDLS and CDR2 is YYNGEE. The CDR3 contains 15 residues. The V segment lost 3 bases and the J segment 3 bases; nucleotides outside the gene matches: 8.

The rearrangement joins TRBV5-1 to TRBJ2-2, with D perhaps matching TRBD1 (5 bases). The V end lost 2 bases, the J end lost 3 bases, and 11 bases lay between the germline ends. Per germline, CDR1 SGHRS and CDR2 YFSETQ. The length of the CDR3 is 15 residues. CDR3 sequence (DNA): TGCGCCAGCAGCTTCGGACATTCCGACACCGGGGAGCTGTTTTTT. This gives the protein CASSFGHSDTGELFF.

The chain carries TRBV7-8 and TRBJ2-1, with D hard to call. With 6 bases removed from V and 9 bases from J, the gap between germline ends came to 9 bases. The CDR3 covers 11 residues. Germline V lookup: CDR1 SGHVS, CDR2 FQNEAQ. CDR3: CASSQGAEQFF. DNA of the CDR3: TGTGCCAGCAGTCAAGGAGCTGAGCAGTTCTTC.

This chain joins TRBV6-6 and TRBJ2-3; D is unresolved. Germline CDR1 and CDR2: MNHNY and SVGAGI (reference sequence). This CDR3 is built from 12 residues. The V end was cut by 4 bases, the J end by 9 bases, with 11 bases between. The CDR3 here is CASSSDPLTQYF. In DNA form, the CDR3 reads TGTGCCAGCAGTTCCGACCCTTTGACGCAGTATTTT.

This clone was picked up a small number of times. The V gene is TRBV2, the J gene TRBJ1-3; D gene uncertain. This CDR3 contains 14 residues. Trimming removed 3 bases from V and 0 bases from J, with 6 bases in between. The germline CDR1 and CDR2 sequences are SNHLY and FYNNEI. CDR3 in DNA: TGTGCCAGCAGTGACAGGCTCTCTGGAAACACCATATATTTT. Translating gives CASSDRLSGNTIYF.